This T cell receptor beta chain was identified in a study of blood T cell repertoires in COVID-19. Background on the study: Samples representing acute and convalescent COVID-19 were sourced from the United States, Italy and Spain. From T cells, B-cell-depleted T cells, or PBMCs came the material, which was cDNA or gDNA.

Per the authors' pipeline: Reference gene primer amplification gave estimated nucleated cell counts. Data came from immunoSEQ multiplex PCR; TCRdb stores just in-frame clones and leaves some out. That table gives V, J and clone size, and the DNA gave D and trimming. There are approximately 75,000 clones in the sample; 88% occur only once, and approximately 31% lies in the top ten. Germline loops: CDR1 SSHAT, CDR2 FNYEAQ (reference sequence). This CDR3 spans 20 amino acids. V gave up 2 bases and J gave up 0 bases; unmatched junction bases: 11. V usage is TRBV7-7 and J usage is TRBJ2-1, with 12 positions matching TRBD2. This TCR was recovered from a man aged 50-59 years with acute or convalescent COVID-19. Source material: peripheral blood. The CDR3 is CASSLTFWLAGGPSYNEQFF. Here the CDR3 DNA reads TGTGCCAGCAGCTTAACGTTTTGGCTAGCGGGGGGGCCCTCCTACAATGAGCAGTTCTTC.